These T cell receptor beta chains were read from a single sample in a study of T cell responses to AZD1222 COVID-19 vaccine. Generated by immunoSEQ multiplex PCR, the TCRdb table keeps only in-frame clones and is missing some. This table has 90,000 to 130,000 clones, approximately 89% appearing once. Sequenced material: peripheral blood, taken on day 0 of MenACWY control vaccination. These receptors were taken from an adult in good health. Both conserved end residues are part of each CDR3. The D gene is left open where the match is weak. Expanded clones are given a class, and other clones once, few, many or no size at all.

V,J,size,D,CDR3,DNA
TRBV4-2,TRBJ1-2,-,-,CASSQDVAGSNPSYGYTF,TGTGCCAGCAGCCAAGATGTGGCAGGGAGTAACCCTAGCTATGGCTACACCTTC
TRBV11-1,TRBJ2-3,-,-,CASSLPRQNITDTQYF,TGTGCCAGCAGCTTACCCCGACAGAATATCACAGATACGCAGTATTTT
TRBV13,TRBJ1-1,-,TRBD1,CASSLGRTDRVGNTEAFF,TGTGCCAGCAGCTTAGGCCGAACGGACAGGGTGGGTAACACTGAAGCTTTCTTT
TRBV4-1,TRBJ2-1,few,-,CASSRGGGQGSFNEQFF,TGCGCCAGCAGCCGCGGCGGGGGCCAGGGTAGTTTCAATGAGCAGTTCTTC
TRBV7-3,TRBJ1-4,-,-,CASSSRQATNEKLFF,TGTGCCAGCAGCTCGCGACAGGCAACTAATGAAAAACTGTTTTTT
TRBV10-1,TRBJ1-1,-,-,CASRSPGGTEAFF,TGCGCCAGCCGAAGCCCTGGGGGCACTGAAGCTTTCTTT
TRBV12-3/TRBV12-4,TRBJ1-1,-,-,CATTRGEYTEAFF,TGTGCCACAACCCGCGGGGAGTACACTGAAGCTTTCTTT
TRBV12-3/TRBV12-4,TRBJ2-5,-,-,CASSTDWGETQYF,TGTGCCAGCAGTACCGACTGGGGAGAGACCCAGTACTTC
TRBV6-5,TRBJ1-3,-,-,CASSPDRFSGNTIYF,TGTGCCAGCAGCCCCGACAGGTTCTCTGGAAACACCATATATTTT
TRBV18,TRBJ2-4,-,-,CASSPRATAARVKNIQYF,TGTGCCAGCTCACCAAGAGCAACAGCGGCAAGGGTCAAAAACATTCAGTACTTC
TRBV3-1/TRBV3-2,TRBJ2-1,-,-,CASSQDTVRVNEQFF,TGTGCCAGCAGCCAAGATACAGTAAGGGTCAATGAGCAGTTCTTC
TRBV6-5,TRBJ1-5,-,-,CASSLRKTIQQPQHF,TGTGCCAGCAGCCTGAGGAAGACCATTCAACAGCCCCAGCATTTT
TRBV6-1,TRBJ1-5,-,-,CASSERGLGNQPQHF,TGTGCCAGCAGTGAACGGGGGTTAGGCAATCAGCCCCAGCATTTT
TRBV5-1,TRBJ2-3,-,-,CASSLDRGLAGINTDTQYF,TGCGCCAGCAGCTTGGACAGGGGGCTAGCGGGAATAAACACAGATACGCAGTATTTT
TRBV5-8,TRBJ2-7,once,-,CASSRIPLPYEQYF,TGTGCCAGCAGTCGCATCCCACTACCCTACGAGCAGTACTTC
TRBV21-1,TRBJ2-4,-,-,CASSKRDRRPDKNIQYF,TGTGCCAGCAGCAAACGTGACAGGCGCCCGGATAAAAACATTCAGTACTTC
TRBV5-4,TRBJ2-7,-,-,CASSPTSDENEQYF,TGTGCCAGCAGCCCAACTTCGGACGAGAACGAGCAGTACTTC
TRBV4-1,TRBJ1-1,once,-,CASSPRTRDTEAFF,TGCGCCAGCAGCCCGCGGACCAGGGACACTGAAGCTTTCTTT
TRBV3-1/TRBV3-2,TRBJ1-1,-,-,CASSQGGGTMNTEAFF,TGTGCCAGCAGCCAAGGGGGAGGGACTATGAACACTGAAGCTTTCTTT
TRBV24-1,TRBJ2-2,few,TRBD1,CASRRGQDTGELFF,TGTGCCAGCCGAAGGGGGCAGGACACCGGGGAGCTGTTTTTT
TRBV6-5,TRBJ2-2,-,-,CASSYSHGGELFF,TGTGCCAGCAGTTACTCACACGGGGGGGAGCTGTTTTTT
TRBV9,TRBJ1-1,-,-,CASSVGQSSYMNTEAFF,TGTGCCAGCAGCGTAGGTCAGTCTTCATACATGAACACTGAAGCTTTCTTT
TRBV11-2,TRBJ1-3,-,TRBD1,CASSWPGQGAEERGNTIYF,TGTGCCAGCAGCTGGCCGGGACAGGGGGCTGAGGAGCGTGGAAACACCATATATTTT
TRBV3-1/TRBV3-2,TRBJ1-5,-,TRBD1,CARAAGTGHVQPQHF,TGTGCCAGAGCCGCCGGGACAGGGCACGTTCAGCCCCAGCATTTT
TRBV18,TRBJ2-3,once,-,CASSPRSTSTDTQYF,TGTGCCAGCTCACCACGTAGCACCTCCACAGATACGCAGTATTTT
TRBV19,TRBJ1-2,-,-,CASRPPGLGGYTF,TGTGCCAGTAGACCCCCGGGGCTAGGAGGCTACACCTTC
TRBV7-2,TRBJ1-5,-,-,CASSLGFGQQPQHF,TGTGCCAGCAGCTTAGGTTTTGGGCAGCAGCCCCAGCATTTT
TRBV9,TRBJ2-1,once,TRBD1,CASSVGDRVWYNEQFF,TGTGCCAGCAGCGTAGGAGACAGGGTGTGGTACAATGAGCAGTTCTTC